This T cell receptor beta chain was sequenced in a study of beta chain features in type 1 diabetes. The study's findings and limits: The study notes PCR might favor shorter templates equally in patients and controls. Insertion counts at VDJ junctions were lower in type 1 diabetes patients, who also showed more deletions there.

Sequencing targeted expressed TCRB transcripts, as all isolated RNA had been reverse transcribed. Naive, central memory and regulatory T cell samples averaged around 3.8 million reads. The assay was immunoSEQ multiplex PCR, and TCRdb's table has in-frame clones only and misses some. The sample consists of about 140,000 clones, about a tenth of them appearing once. As regards this clone: What it binds is not known.

Trimming cost V 2 bases and J 2 bases; bases outside gene matches: 5. CDR1 SGHNT and CDR2 YYREEE come from the germline V gene (reference sequence). The CDR3 loop spans 15 amino acids. The sequence came from a woman in her thirties or forties in good health. The sequenced material came from central memory CD4+ T cells from blood. The chain uses TRBV5-4 and TRBJ2-5; TRBD2 matches 8 bases. In DNA form, the CDR3 reads TGTGCCAGCAGCTTAGCCGGGACTAGACAAGAGACCCAGTACTTC. The encoded protein is CASSLAGTRQETQYF.